This record covers a single T cell receptor (beta chain). The data derive from a study of CD8 T cells in Susac syndrome. The CDR3 runs to 12 residues. Trimming shortened V by 4 bases and J by 3 bases, and 7 bases separated the two germline ends. The germline V gene has CDR1 SNHLY and CDR2 FYNNEI. RNA totalling roughly 0.45 to 1 ug underwent reverse transcription with random hexamers. An immunoSEQ multiplex PCR generated amplified TCR beta CDR3 products spanning 54 Vbeta and 13 Jbeta. From the immunoSEQ multiplex PCR reads, TCRdb called clonotypes with MiXCR, one entry per CDR3 protein. In the table there are 250,000 to 300,000 distinct CDR3 sequences, more than 75% of which are singletons.

What was sequenced was CD8+ T cells from PBMCs. The receptor was isolated from a human donor with multiple sclerosis. The chain employs TRBV2 and TRBJ2-7; D unresolved. The CDR3: CASSGRYYEQYF. In DNA form, the CDR3 reads TGTGCCAGCAGTGGCAGATACTACGAGCAGTACTTC.